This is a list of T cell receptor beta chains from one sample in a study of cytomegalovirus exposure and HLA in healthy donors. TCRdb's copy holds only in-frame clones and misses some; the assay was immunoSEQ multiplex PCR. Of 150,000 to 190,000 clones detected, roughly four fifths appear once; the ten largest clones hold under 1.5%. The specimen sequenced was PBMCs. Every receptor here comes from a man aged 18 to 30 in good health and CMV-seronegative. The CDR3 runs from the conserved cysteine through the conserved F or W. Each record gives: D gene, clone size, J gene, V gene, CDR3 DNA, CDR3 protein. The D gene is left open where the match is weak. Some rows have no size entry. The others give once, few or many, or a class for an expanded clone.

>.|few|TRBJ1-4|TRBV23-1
TGCGCCAGCAGTCAAGGGAACGACAGTCCCACTAATGAAAAACTGTTTTTT
CASSQGNDSPTNEKLFF
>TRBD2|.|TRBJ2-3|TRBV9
TGTGCCAGCAGCGTTAGGGCGGGAGCCCCAGATACGCAGTATTTT
CASSVRAGAPDTQYF
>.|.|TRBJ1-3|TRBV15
TGTGCCACCAGCAGAGATTTTGCAGGGGCCCACTTT
CATSRDFAGAHF
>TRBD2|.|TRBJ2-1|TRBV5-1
TGCGCCAGCAGCCCACGACTAGCGGGGGCCCACAATGAGCAGTTCTTC
CASSPRLAGAHNEQFF
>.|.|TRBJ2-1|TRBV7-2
TGTGCCAGCAGCCCCCAGAATGAGCAGTTCTTC
CASSPQNEQFF
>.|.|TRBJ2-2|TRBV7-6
TGTGCCAGCAGCTCGCGGGCCGAAGGTGGCGGGGAGCTGTTTTTT
CASSSRAEGGGELFF
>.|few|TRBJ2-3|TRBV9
TGTGCCAGCAGCCCCTGGGGAGGCCTCGGTCCAGATACGCAGTATTTT
CASSPWGGLGPDTQYF
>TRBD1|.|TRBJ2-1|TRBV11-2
TGTGCCAGCAGCTTTGAGGGACAGGGGGATGAGCAGTTCTTC
CASSFEGQGDEQFF
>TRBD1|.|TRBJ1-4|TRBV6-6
TGTGCCAGCGCACAGGGGGATGAAAAACTGTTTTTT
CASAQGDEKLFF
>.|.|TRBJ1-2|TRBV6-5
TGTGCCAGCAGTTACTCCCGGATGGGGGGCTATGGCTACACCTTC
CASSYSRMGGYGYTF
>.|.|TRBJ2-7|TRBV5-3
TGTGCCAGAAGCTTTCTCAGCCCCCCAGGCGAGCAGTACTTC
CARSFLSPPGEQYF
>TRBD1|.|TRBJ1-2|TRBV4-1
TGCGCCAGCAGCCCTAGGGAAGGGGGCATCTATGGCTACACCTTC
CASSPREGGIYGYTF
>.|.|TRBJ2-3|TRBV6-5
TGTGCCAGCAGTTCCTCCAGGGATACGCAGTATTTT
CASSSSRDTQYF
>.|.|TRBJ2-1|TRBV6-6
TGTGCCAGTTACAACGCGGGGGCGGGAAGGTACAATGAGCAGTTCTTC
CASYNAGAGRYNEQFF
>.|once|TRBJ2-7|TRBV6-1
TGTGCCAGCCAGGACAGCCCCCTTTCCGAGCAGTACTTC
CASQDSPLSEQYF
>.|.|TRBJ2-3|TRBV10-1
TGCGCCAGCAGTGAAGGAGTGGATACGCAGTATTTT
CASSEGVDTQYF
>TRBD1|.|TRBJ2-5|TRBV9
TGTGCCAGCAGTTCGGACAGGGGGGAAGGGCAAGAGACCCAGTACTTC
CASSSDRGEGQETQYF
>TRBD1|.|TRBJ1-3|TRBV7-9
TGTTCCAGCACCCTCAGACAGGGGACGGACACCATATATTTT
CSSTLRQGTDTIYF
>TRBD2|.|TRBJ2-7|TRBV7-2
TGTGCCAGCAGTCACTCCCCGGGGGGCTACGAGCAGTACTTC
CASSHSPGGYEQYF
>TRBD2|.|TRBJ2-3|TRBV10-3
TGTGCCACTTTGACCGGGACTAGCGGCAGCACAGATACGCAGTATTTT
CATLTGTSGSTDTQYF
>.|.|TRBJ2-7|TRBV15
TGTGCCACCCGGGACACTTCCTACGAGCAGTACTTC
CATRDTSYEQYF
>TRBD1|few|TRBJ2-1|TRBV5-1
TGCGCCAGCAGCTTGGCCGGGCAGGGGGCCCACAATGAGCAGTTCTTC
CASSLAGQGAHNEQFF
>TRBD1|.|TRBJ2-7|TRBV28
TGTGCCAGCAGGGGGACAGGGGCGGAGGAGCAGTACTTC
CASRGTGAEEQYF
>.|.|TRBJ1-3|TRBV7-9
TGTGCCAGCAGCTTATCGACCATATATTTT
CASSLSTIYF
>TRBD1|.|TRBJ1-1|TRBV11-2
TGTGCCAGCAGCCCGTGGACAGGGAACACTGAAGCTTTCTTT
CASSPWTGNTEAFF
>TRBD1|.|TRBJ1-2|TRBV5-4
TGTGCCAGCAGCGATGAACAGGGGTGGAATGGCTACACCTTC
CASSDEQGWNGYTF
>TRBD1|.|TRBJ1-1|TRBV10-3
TGTGCCATCAGTGAAAGCGGGACAGGGCGTTTGGAAGCTTTCTTT
CAISESGTGRLEAFF
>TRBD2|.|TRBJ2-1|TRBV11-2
TGTGCCAGCAGCCAGACTAGCGGGGCCTACAATGAGCAGTTCTTC
CASSQTSGAYNEQFF
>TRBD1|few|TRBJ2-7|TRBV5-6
TGTGCCAGCACATTGGGGACAGGCAATTACGAGCAGTACTTC
CASTLGTGNYEQYF
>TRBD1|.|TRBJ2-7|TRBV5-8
TGTGCCAGCAGCTTCCGGGACAGGGTTAACGAGCAGTACTTC
CASSFRDRVNEQYF
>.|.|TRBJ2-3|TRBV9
TGTGCCAGCAGCGTCCGACAGGACCCCACAGATACGCAGTATTTT
CASSVRQDPTDTQYF
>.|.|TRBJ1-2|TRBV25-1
TGTGCCAGCAGTCCCCCGGGGGGCTATGGCTACACCTTC
CASSPPGGYGYTF
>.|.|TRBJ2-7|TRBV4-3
TGCGCCAGCAGCCAAGTGTATGGCGGGCCCACCTACGAGCAGTACTTC
CASSQVYGGPTYEQYF
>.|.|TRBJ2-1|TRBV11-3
TGTGCCAGCGGGAAGGGGCGGGGAGGCTACAATGAGCAGTTCTTC
CASGKGRGGYNEQFF
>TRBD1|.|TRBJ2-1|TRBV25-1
TGTGCCAGCCGTCCACAGGGGTTTGAGCAGTTCTTC
CASRPQGFEQFF
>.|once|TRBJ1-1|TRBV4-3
TGCGCCAGCAGCCAAGACCCCGGGCGGGGGAGGATGAACACTGAAGCTTTCTTT
CASSQDPGRGRMNTEAFF
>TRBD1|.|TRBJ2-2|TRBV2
TGTGCCAGCAAAGTAAGGACAGGGGGGACCGGGGAGCTGTTTTTT
CASKVRTGGTGELFF
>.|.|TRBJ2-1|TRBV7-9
TGTGCCAGCAGCCCCCGAGCTGAGCAGTTCTTC
CASSPRAEQFF
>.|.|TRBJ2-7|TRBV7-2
TGTGCCACCCGGGGGTTCACCTACGAGCAGTACTTC
CATRGFTYEQYF
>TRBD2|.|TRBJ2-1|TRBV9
TGTGCCAGCAGCGCTGGGACTAGCGGCCACAATGAGCAGTTCTTC
CASSAGTSGHNEQFF
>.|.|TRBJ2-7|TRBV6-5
TGTGCCAGCAGTTATGGCGGGCCCTACGAGCAGTACTTC
CASSYGGPYEQYF
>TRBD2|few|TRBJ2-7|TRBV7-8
TGTGCCAGCAGCCTTCCTAGCGGGAGGGCCCACGAGCAGTACTTC
CASSLPSGRAHEQYF
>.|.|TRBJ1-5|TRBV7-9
TGTTCCAGCAGCTCCCTGACAGTCAATCAGCCCCAGCATTTT
CSSSSLTVNQPQHF
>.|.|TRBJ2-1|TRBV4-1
TGCGCCAGCAGCACCCGAAAGGAAGACTTCAGCTCCTACAATGAGCAGTTCTTC
CASSTRKEDFSSYNEQFF
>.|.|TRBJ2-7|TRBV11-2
TGTGCCAGCAGCTTAGGGGCCCCCAACGAGCAGTACTTC
CASSLGAPNEQYF
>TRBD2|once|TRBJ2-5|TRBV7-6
TGTGCCAGCAGCTTTAAGCTAGCGGGAGCAGGGGGCCAAGAGACCCAGTACTTC
CASSFKLAGAGGQETQYF
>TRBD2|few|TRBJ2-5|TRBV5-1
TGCGCCAGCAGCTTGAAGCGACTAGCGGGAGGGCCCCAAGAGACCCAGTACTTC
CASSLKRLAGGPQETQYF
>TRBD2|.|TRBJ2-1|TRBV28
TGTGCCAGCACCCCCAGGCTAGCGGGGATGAACAATGAGCAGTTCTTC
CASTPRLAGMNNEQFF
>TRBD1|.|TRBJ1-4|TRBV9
TGTGCCAGCAGCCCCGGGACAGGGAGTAGGGAAAAACTGTTTTTT
CASSPGTGSREKLFF
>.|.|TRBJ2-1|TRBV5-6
TGTGCCAGCAGCTTGGCCGTTAGCGGTTACTACAATGAGCAGTTCTTC
CASSLAVSGYYNEQFF